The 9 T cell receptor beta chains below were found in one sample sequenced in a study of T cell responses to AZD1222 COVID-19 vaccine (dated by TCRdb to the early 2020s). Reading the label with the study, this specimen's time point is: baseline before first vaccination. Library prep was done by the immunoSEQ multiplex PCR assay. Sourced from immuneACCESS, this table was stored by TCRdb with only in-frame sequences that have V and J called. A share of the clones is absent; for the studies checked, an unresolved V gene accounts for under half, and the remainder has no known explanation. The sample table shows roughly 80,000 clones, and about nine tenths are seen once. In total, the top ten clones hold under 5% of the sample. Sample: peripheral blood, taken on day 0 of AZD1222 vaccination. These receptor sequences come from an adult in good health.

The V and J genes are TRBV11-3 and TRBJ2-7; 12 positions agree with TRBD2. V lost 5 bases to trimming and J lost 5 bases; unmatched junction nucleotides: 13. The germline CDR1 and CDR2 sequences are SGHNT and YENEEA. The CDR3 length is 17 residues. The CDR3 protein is CASSLLTSSGRGDEQYF. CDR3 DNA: TGTGCCAGCAGCCTACTAACTTCTAGCGGGAGGGGCGACGAGCAGTACTTC.

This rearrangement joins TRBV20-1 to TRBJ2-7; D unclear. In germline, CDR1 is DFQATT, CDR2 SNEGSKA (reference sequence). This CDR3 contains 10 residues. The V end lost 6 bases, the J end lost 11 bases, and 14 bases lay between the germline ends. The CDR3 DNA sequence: TGCAGTGCGGGATGCGGAAAAGAGTACTTC. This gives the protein CSAGCGKEYF.

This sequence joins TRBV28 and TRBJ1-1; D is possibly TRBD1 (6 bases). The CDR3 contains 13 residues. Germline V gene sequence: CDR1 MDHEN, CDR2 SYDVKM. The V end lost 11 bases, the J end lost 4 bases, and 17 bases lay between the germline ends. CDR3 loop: CAAGTRSFTEAFF. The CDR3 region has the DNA TGTGCCGCCGGGACAAGGTCTTTCACTGAAGCTTTCTTT. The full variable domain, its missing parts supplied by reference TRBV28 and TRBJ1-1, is DVKVTQSSRYLVKRTGEKVFLECVQDMDHENMFWYRQDPGLGLRLIYFSYDVKMKEKGDIPEGYSVSREKKERFSLILESASTNQTSMYLCAAGTRSFTEAFFGQGTRLTVV.

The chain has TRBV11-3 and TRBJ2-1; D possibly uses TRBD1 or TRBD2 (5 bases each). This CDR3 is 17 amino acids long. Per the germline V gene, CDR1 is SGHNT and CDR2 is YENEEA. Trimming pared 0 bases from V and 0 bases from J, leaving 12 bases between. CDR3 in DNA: TGTGCCAGCAGCTTAGACGGGGCCTCGAGCTCCTACAATGAGCAGTTCTTC. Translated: CASSLDGASSSYNEQFF.

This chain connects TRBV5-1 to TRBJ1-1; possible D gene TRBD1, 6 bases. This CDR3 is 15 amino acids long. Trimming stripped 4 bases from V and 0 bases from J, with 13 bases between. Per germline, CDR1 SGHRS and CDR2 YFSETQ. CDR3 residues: CASSVPTGLNTEAFF. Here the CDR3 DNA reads TGCGCCAGCAGCGTACCGACAGGCTTGAACACTGAAGCTTTCTTT.

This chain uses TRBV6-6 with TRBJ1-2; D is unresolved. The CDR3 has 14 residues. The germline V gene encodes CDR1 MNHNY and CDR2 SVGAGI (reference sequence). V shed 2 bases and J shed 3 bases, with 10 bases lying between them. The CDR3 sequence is CASSYQDGDYGYTF. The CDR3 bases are TGTGCCAGCAGTTACCAGGACGGGGACTATGGCTACACCTTC.

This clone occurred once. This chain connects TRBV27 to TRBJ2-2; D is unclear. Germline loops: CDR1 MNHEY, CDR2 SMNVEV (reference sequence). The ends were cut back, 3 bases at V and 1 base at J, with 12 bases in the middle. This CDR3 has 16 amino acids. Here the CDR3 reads CASSFGVDLNTGELFF. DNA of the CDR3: TGTGCCAGCAGTTTTGGGGTAGACTTGAACACCGGGGAGCTGTTTTTT.

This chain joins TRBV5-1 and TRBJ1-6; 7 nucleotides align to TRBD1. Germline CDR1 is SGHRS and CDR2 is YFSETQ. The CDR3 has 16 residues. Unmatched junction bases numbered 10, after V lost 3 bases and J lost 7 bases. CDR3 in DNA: TGCGCCAGCAGCTCAGGACAGGCCTCCCAAAATTCACCCCTCCACTTT. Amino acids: CASSSGQASQNSPLHF.

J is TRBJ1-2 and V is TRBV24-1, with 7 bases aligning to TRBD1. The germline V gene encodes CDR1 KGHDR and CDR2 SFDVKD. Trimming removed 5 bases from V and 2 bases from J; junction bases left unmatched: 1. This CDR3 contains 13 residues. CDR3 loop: CATSGDSNYGYTF. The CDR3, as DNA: TGTGCCACCAGTGGGGACAGCAACTATGGCTACACCTTC.